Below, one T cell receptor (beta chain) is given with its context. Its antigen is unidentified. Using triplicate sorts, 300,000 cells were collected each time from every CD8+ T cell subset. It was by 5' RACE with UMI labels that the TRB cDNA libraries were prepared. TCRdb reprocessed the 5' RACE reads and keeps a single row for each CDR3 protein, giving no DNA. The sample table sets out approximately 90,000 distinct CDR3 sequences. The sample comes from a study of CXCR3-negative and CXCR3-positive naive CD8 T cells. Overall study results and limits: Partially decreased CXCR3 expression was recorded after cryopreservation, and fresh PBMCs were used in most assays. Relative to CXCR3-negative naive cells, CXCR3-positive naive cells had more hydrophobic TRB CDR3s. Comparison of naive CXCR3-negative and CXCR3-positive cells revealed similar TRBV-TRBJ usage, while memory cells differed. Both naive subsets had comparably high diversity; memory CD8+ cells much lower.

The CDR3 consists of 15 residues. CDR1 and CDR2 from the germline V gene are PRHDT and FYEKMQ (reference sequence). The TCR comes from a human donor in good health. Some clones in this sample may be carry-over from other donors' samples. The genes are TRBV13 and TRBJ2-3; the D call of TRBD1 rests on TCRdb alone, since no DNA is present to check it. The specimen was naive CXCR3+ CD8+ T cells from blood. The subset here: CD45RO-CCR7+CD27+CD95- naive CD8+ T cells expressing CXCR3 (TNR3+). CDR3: CASSFSGTVTDTQYF.